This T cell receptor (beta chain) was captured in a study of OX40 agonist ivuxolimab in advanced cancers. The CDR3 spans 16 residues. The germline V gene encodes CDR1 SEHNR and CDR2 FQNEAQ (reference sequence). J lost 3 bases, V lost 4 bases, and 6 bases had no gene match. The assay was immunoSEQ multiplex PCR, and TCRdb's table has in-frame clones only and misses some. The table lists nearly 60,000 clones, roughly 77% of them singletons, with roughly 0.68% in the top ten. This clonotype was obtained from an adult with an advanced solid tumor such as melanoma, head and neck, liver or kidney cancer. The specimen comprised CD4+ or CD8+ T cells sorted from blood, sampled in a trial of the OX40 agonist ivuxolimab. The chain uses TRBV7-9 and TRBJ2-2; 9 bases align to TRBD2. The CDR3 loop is CASSSRAGGYTGELFF. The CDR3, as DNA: TGTGCCAGCAGCTCCAGAGCGGGGGGTTACACCGGGGAGCTGTTTTTT.